The rows below give T cell receptor beta chains drawn from one sample of a study of blood T cell repertoires in COVID-19. Data came from immunoSEQ multiplex PCR; TCRdb stores just in-frame clones and leaves some out. The sample contains a few hundred thousand clones, 88% of which appear only once. The sequenced material came from peripheral blood. Every receptor here comes from a young woman with acute or convalescent COVID-19. Both conserved end residues are part of each CDR3. A D gene is named only where the DNA matches it firmly. Expanded clones get a size class; other rows say once, few or many, or leave the size out.

TGTGCCAGCAGCCAGGCGACAGGGGGCTCGATCCACGAGCAGTACTTC	CASSQATGGSIHEQYF	TRBJ2-7	.	TRBD1	TRBV3-1/TRBV3-2
TGTGCCAGTAGCGCCATCGATCGGGGGGAGGTGGCCCAGCATTTT	CASSAIDRGEVAQHF	TRBJ1-5	.	.	TRBV19
TGTGCCAGCAGCCCAACCGGGACTAGCGGGCAAGAGACCCAGTACTTC	CASSPTGTSGQETQYF	TRBJ2-5	.	TRBD2	TRBV7-3
TGCGCCAGCAGCCAAGATTCCGCAGGCGGGACGCCCTACAATGAGCAGTTCTTC	CASSQDSAGGTPYNEQFF	TRBJ2-1	.	.	TRBV4-3
TGTGCCAGTAGTCCCCCGAGACAGGGCTATAATTCACCCCTCCACTTT	CASSPPRQGYNSPLHF	TRBJ1-6	once	TRBD1	TRBV19
TGTGCCAGCAGTTACCGGTATAGCAATCAGCCCCAGCATTTT	CASSYRYSNQPQHF	TRBJ1-5	.	.	TRBV27
TGTGCCAGCGCAGGCCAGCGGGGAGAGCAGTACTTC	CASAGQRGEQYF	TRBJ2-7	.	TRBD2	TRBV19
TGTGCCACTACGGGGGGCAGCTCAATCTCGGTCGAGACCCAGTACTTC	CATTGGSSISVETQYF	TRBJ2-5	.	.	TRBV25-1
TGTGCCACCAGCAGGGACAGGGCAATTTTTGGGGAGACCCAGTACTTC	CATSRDRAIFGETQYF	TRBJ2-5	.	TRBD1	TRBV15
TGCGCCAGCAGCCCGGACAGGCCTAGCACAGATACGCAGTATTTT	CASSPDRPSTDTQYF	TRBJ2-3	.	TRBD1	TRBV5-1
TGCGCCAGCCTAGGGGTGAAAAGTAATGAAAAACTGTTTTTT	CASLGVKSNEKLFF	TRBJ1-4	.	.	TRBV23-1
TGTGCCAGTAGAGGGGGCTACGAGCAGTACTTC	CASRGGYEQYF	TRBJ2-7	.	.	TRBV19
TGTGCCAGTAGTATAGATCTCCACAGGGGGACCACTGAAGCTTTCTTT	CASSIDLHRGTTEAFF	TRBJ1-1	.	TRBD1	TRBV19
TGCAGCGTCTCAGGGGCCTACAATGAGCAGTTCTTC	CSVSGAYNEQFF	TRBJ2-1	.	.	TRBV29-1
TGCGCCAGCGGATCCGGGACAAGCGTCTACGAGCAGTACTTC	CASGSGTSVYEQYF	TRBJ2-7	.	.	TRBV5-1
TGCGCCAGCAGTGTACTAGCGGGAGGTTTTGAGCAGTTCTTC	CASSVLAGGFEQFF	TRBJ2-1	once	TRBD2	TRBV10-2
TGTGCCAGCCAGAGCGGGAGGAGGGAGACCCAGTACTTC	CASQSGRRETQYF	TRBJ2-5	.	TRBD2	TRBV2
TGTGCCAGCAGTATTAACTCCTACAATGAGCAGTTCTTC	CASSINSYNEQFF	TRBJ2-1	.	.	TRBV12-3/TRBV12-4
TGTGCCAGCAGCTTAGAAGCGGGAGCCCATGAGCAGTTCTTC	CASSLEAGAHEQFF	TRBJ2-1	.	TRBD2	TRBV7-9
TGTGCCAGCAGCCCCCAGGGAGGCTACACCTTC	CASSPQGGYTF	TRBJ1-2	.	.	TRBV6-2/TRBV6-3
TGTGCCAGCAGTTTAGAGAGCCCCAACACCATATATTTT	CASSLESPNTIYF	TRBJ1-3	.	.	TRBV12-3/TRBV12-4
TGTGCCAGCAGCACACAACTTATCGAAAAGACAGGCGCTAGTAACGACACCGGGGAGCTGTTTTTT	CASSTQLIEKTGASNDTGELFF	TRBJ2-2	.	.	TRBV21-1
TGTGCCTGTACGCCACAGGGGAACACTGAAGCTTTCTTT	CACTPQGNTEAFF	TRBJ1-1	.	.	TRBV30
TGTGCCAGTGCGCTGGGGGCTAGAGATACGCAGTATTTT	CASALGARDTQYF	TRBJ2-3	.	.	TRBV19
TGTGCCAGCAGTTACTCGGGTACAGCTAATTCACCCCTCCACTTT	CASSYSGTANSPLHF	TRBJ1-6	.	.	TRBV6-5
TGTGCCAGCTCACCCTTGGGTGTGGGGGGCGAGCAGTACTTC	CASSPLGVGGEQYF	TRBJ2-7	.	.	TRBV18
TGTGCCAGAAGCTTGGATCGTGAAGGGGCCTTC	CARSLDREGAF	TRBJ2-7	.	.	TRBV5-3